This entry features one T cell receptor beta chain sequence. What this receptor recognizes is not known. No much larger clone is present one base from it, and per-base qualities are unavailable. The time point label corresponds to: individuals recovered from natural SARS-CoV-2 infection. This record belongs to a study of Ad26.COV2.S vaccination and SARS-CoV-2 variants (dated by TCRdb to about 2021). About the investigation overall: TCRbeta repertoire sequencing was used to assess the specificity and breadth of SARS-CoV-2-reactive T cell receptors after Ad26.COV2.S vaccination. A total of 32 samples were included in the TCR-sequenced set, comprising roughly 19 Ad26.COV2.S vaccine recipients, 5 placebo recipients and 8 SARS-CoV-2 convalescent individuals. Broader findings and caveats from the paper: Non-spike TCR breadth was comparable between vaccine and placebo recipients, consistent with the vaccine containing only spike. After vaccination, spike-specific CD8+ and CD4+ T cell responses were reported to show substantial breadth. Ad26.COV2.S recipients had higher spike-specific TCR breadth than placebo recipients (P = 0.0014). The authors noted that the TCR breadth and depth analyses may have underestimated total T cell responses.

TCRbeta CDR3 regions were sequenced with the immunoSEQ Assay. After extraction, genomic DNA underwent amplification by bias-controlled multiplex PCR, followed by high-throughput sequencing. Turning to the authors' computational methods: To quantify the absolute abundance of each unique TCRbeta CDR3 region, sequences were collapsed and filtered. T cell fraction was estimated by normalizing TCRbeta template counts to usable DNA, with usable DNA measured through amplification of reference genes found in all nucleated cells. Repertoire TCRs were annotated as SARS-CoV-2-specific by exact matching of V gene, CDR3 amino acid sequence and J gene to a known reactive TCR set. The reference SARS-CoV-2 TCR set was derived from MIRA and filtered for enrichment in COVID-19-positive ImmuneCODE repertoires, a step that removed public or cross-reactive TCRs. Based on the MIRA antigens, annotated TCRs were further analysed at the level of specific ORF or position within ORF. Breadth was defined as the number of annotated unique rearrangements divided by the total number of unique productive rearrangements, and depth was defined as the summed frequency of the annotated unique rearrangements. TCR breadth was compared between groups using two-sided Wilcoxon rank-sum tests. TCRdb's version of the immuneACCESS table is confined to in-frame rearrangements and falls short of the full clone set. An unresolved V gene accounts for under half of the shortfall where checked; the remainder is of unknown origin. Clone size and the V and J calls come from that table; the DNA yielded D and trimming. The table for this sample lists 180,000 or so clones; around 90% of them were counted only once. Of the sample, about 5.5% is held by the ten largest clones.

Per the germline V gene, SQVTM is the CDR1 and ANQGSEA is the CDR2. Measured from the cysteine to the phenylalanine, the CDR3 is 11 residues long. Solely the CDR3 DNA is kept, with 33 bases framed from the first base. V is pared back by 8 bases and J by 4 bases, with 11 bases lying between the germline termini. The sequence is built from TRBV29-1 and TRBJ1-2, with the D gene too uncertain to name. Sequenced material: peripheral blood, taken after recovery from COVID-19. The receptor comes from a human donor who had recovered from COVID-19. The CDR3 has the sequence CSSWGTYGYTF. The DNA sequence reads TGCAGCTCATGGGGAACCTATGGCTACACCTTC.